This TCR beta chain was profiled in a study of T cell responses to AZD1222 COVID-19 vaccine. As regards this clone: At one boundary the junction diverges from the germline segment, which might be a read error.

Germline CDR1 LGHNT, CDR2 FRNRAP. This CDR3 is built from 13 residues. Produced via immunoSEQ multiplex PCR; TCRdb's table is partial and in-frame only. The sample gives 100,000 to 150,000 clones, around 90% of which show up once; approximately 2.8% is in the top ten. Specimen: peripheral blood, collected on day 0 of AZD1222 vaccination. The TCR was taken from an adult in good health. The V gene is TRBV12-5, the J gene TRBJ2-1; TRBD1 might be the D (6 bases). CDR3 sequence (DNA): TGTGCTAGTGGTTTACTCCGGGACAAGGAGCAGTTCTTC. Translated: CASGLLRDKEQFF.